Below are 16 T cell receptor beta chains sequenced from a single sample in a study of PD-1 blockade in classical Hodgkin lymphoma. With no exception, relapse followed autologous stem cell transplantation in all patients, and brentuximab vedotin exposure varied. TCRdb's copy holds only in-frame clones and misses some; the assay was immunoSEQ multiplex PCR. The sample carries approximately 61,000 clones, approximately 92% recorded once. The sequenced sample was peripheral blood mononuclear cells (PBMCs), obtained at baseline. Source of these receptors: a human donor with classical Hodgkin lymphoma.

In DNA form, the CDR3 reads TGTGCCAGCGGCGGGGAGAATGAAAAACTGTTTTTT. Translating it yields CASGGENEKLFF. This chain connects TRBV7-9 to TRBJ1-4; no clear D. The CDR3 has 12 amino acids. The ends were cut back, 8 bases at V and 5 bases at J, with 9 bases in the middle. CDR1 is SEHNR, CDR2 FQNEAQ, per germline (reference sequence). Full variable domain (outside the CDR3, taken from reference TRBV7-9 and TRBJ1-4): DTGVSQNPRHKITKRGQNVTFRCDPISEHNRLYWYRQTLGQGPEFLTYFQNEAQLEKSRLLSDRFSAERPKGSFSTLEIQRTEQGDSAMYLCASGGENEKLFFGSGTQLSVL.

The CDR3 sequence is CASSYSRQGGEAFF. CDR3 in DNA: TGTGCCAGCAGTTACTCCAGACAGGGGGGTGAAGCTTTCTTT. V is TRBV6-5 and J is TRBJ1-1, with 9 positions matching TRBD1. Trimming at V came to 0 bases and at J to 7 bases, leaving 3 bases not matched to a gene. The CDR3 covers 14 residues. Germline CDR1 MNHEY, CDR2 SVGAGI.

As regards this clone: Other DNA sequences within the sample encode an identical CDR3. The CDR3 sequence is CASSIDLRGLRGYTF. Here the CDR3 DNA reads TGTGCCAGTAGTATAGACCTTCGAGGATTGCGGGGCTACACCTTC. V gene TRBV19 combines with J gene TRBJ1-2, with D unclear. Trimming took 0 bases from V and 8 from J, leaving 16 bases between them. Germline V gene sequence: CDR1 LNHDA, CDR2 SQIVND (reference sequence). The CDR3 runs to 15 residues.

This chain uses TRBV2 with TRBJ2-2; 9 bases are a match to TRBD2. Germline V gives CDR1 SNHLY, CDR2 FYNNEI. This CDR3 is built from 14 residues. V shed 8 bases and J 5 bases; nucleotides not matched to a gene: 6. In nucleotides, the CDR3 is TGTGCCAGCCAGCGGACTAGCGTGACCGGGGAGCTGTTTTTT. Amino acid sequence: CASQRTSVTGELFF.

This clone was seen only once. The chain couples TRBV9 to TRBJ1-1, with D perhaps matching TRBD1 (5 bases). V lost 4 bases and J 2 bases, leaving 15 bases between the germline ends. CDR1 SGDLS and CDR2 YYNGEE come from the germline V gene. The CDR3 loop spans 15 amino acids. The CDR3 reads CASSLGSGPNTEAFF. The CDR3 nucleotides are TGTGCCAGCAGCCTTGGGTCGGGACCCAACACTGAAGCTTTCTTT.

The chain employs TRBV20-1 and TRBJ2-5; no clear D gene. With 4 bases removed from V and 3 bases from J, the gap between germline ends came to 6 bases. The CDR3 spans 11 residues. The V gene's germline CDR1 is DFQATT and CDR2 SNEGSKA (reference sequence). CDR3 in amino acids: CSAKFKETQYF. Here the CDR3 DNA reads TGCAGTGCTAAGTTCAAAGAGACCCAGTACTTC.

The chain is built from TRBV25-1 and TRBJ1-5; D is unclear. The CDR3 has 12 amino acids. The germline gives CDR1 MGHDK, CDR2 SYGVNS. V was shortened by 6 bases and J by 2 bases, with 5 bases between the two germline ends. CDR3 in amino acids: CASSGGNQPQHF. The CDR3 region has the DNA TGTGCCAGCAGCGGGGGCAATCAGCCCCAGCATTTT.

This chain joins TRBV7-9 and TRBJ1-2; possibly TRBD1 for D (6 bases). Germline CDR1 SEHNR, CDR2 FQNEAQ (reference sequence). The CDR3 consists of 16 residues. The ends were cut back, 5 bases at V and 0 bases at J, with 16 bases in the middle. This chain's CDR3 is CASSHREGLANYGYTF. The CDR3, as DNA: TGTGCCAGCAGCCACAGGGAAGGATTGGCTAACTATGGCTACACCTTC.

The genes are TRBV27 and TRBJ2-3, with 15 bases fitting TRBD2. CDR3 size: 18 residues. The germline V gene has CDR1 MNHEY and CDR2 SMNVEV (reference sequence). The J segment lost 0 bases and the V segment lost 5 bases, leaving 6 bases of the junction unmatched. CDR3 nucleotides: TGTGCCAGCAGTCCGGGACTAGCGGGGGGATTGAGCACAGATACGCAGTATTTT. It specifies CASSPGLAGGLSTDTQYF.

This chain uses TRBV20-1 with TRBJ1-2; D gene ambiguous. The CDR3 covers 9 residues. Germline assignment: CDR1 DFQATT and CDR2 SNEGSKA (reference sequence). V shed 5 bases and J shed 4 bases, with 2 bases lying between them. CDR3 loop: CSAPYGYTF. Here the CDR3 DNA reads TGCAGTGCTCCCTATGGCTACACCTTC.

The rearrangement joins TRBV6-5 to TRBJ2-7; TRBD2 is a possible D gene (5 bases). CDR3 length equals 13 residues. With 4 bases removed from V and 5 bases from J, the gap between germline ends came to 12 bases. Germline CDR1 and CDR2: MNHEY and SVGAGI. The CDR3 nucleotides are TGTGCCAGCAGTTCCGGGGTCCGGCACGAGCAGTACTTC. Amino acid sequence: CASSSGVRHEQYF.

The chain recombines TRBV14 with TRBJ1-2, with a weak D call TRBD1 (5 bases). Germline V CDR1 and CDR2: SGHDN, FVKESK. CDR3 length: 12 residues. Trimming removed 4 bases from V and 8 bases from J, with 11 bases in between. This CDR3 reads CASSPHRGGYTF. CDR3 bases: TGTGCCAGCAGCCCTCACCGGGGGGGCTACACCTTC.

The chain uses TRBV6-5 and TRBJ2-2; 10 positions match TRBD2. Germline V gives CDR1 MNHEY, CDR2 SVGAGI. The CDR3 spans 15 residues. The J segment lost 7 bases and the V segment lost 3 bases, leaving 5 bases of the junction unmatched. The CDR3 loop reads CASSYSGGPSGELFF. DNA of the CDR3: TGTGCCAGCAGTTATAGCGGGGGGCCTAGCGGGGAGCTGTTTTTT.

The chain combines TRBV10-3 with TRBJ1-1, with D possibly matching TRBD1 (6 bases). V was pared by 1 base and J by 1 base, with 10 bases between. The CDR3 totals 15 residues. CDR1 is ENHRY and CDR2 is SYGVKD in the germline V gene. The CDR3 nucleotides are TGTGCCATCAGTGAGTTGCAGGGGAAGAACACTGAAGCTTTCTTT. It is translated as CAISELQGKNTEAFF.

The genes are TRBV4-1 and TRBJ2-1; 10 bases agree with TRBD2. The CDR3 length is 13 residues. Trimming took 4 bases from V and 10 from J; bases not matched to a gene: 4. CDR1 MGHRA and CDR2 YSYEKL come from the germline V gene. The CDR3 DNA reads as TGCGCCAGCAGCCCCCAGGGACTAGCGGAGCAGTTCTTC. This encodes CASSPQGLAEQFF.

V and J are TRBV7-3 and TRBJ1-1; maybe TRBD1 (5 bases). Germline loops: CDR1 SGHTA, CDR2 FQGTGA. The length of the CDR3 is 14 residues. Deletions cut 2 bases from V and 2 bases from J, with 9 bases between. The CDR3 sequence: CASSLYGGNTEAFF. The CDR3 nucleotides are TGTGCCAGCAGCTTATACGGGGGAAACACTGAAGCTTTCTTT.